A selection of T cell receptor beta chains follows, all from one sample in a study of T cell responses to AZD1222 COVID-19 vaccine. Libraries were prepared by immunoSEQ multiplex PCR; TCRdb keeps only in-frame clonotypes and omits some of them. The sample records some 150,000 clones, roughly 88% being singletons. The sequenced sample was peripheral blood, obtained on day 0 of AZD1222 vaccination. The receptor source for this set is an adult in good health. The CDR3 runs from the conserved cysteine through the conserved F or W. The D gene is left open where the match is weak. Only some rows state a clone size, as once, few, many or a class for expanded clones.

NA	TRBV4-3	TRBJ1-2	TRBD1	TGCGCCAGCAGCCAAGTGGGACAGAGCCTAACCTACACCTTC	CASSQVGQSLTYTF
NA	TRBV6-5	TRBJ1-1	TRBD1	TGTGCCAGCAGTTACGGGACAGGGGATACTGAAGCTTTCTTT	CASSYGTGDTEAFF
NA	TRBV7-8	TRBJ1-1	NA	TGTGCCAGCAGCCCCCCTGCCCGAATTGAAGCTTTCTTT	CASSPPARIEAFF
once	TRBV30	TRBJ2-7	TRBD1	TGTGCCTGGAGTAGACAGGGAGAGCAGTACTTC	CAWSRQGEQYF
NA	TRBV4-2	TRBJ1-2	NA	TGTGCCAGCAGCCAAGATTATCTCGGTAGGACCTATGGCTACACCTTC	CASSQDYLGRTYGYTF
NA	TRBV19	TRBJ2-2	TRBD1	TGTGCCAGTAGTATCAGGGGGCTTAACGGGGAGCTGTTTTTT	CASSIRGLNGELFF
NA	TRBV7-9	TRBJ2-3	NA	TGTGCCAGCAGCTTCGGTGACCACCACACAGATACGCAGTATTTT	CASSFGDHHTDTQYF
NA	TRBV5-3	TRBJ2-7	TRBD2	TGTGCCAGAATTCGGGGGGCTAGCGGGCTCTACGAGCAGTACTTC	CARIRGASGLYEQYF
NA	TRBV7-8	TRBJ1-2	NA	TGTGCCAGCAGCTTACGAGCGGCGCATAGGTTCCGGTATGGCTACACCTTC	CASSLRAAHRFRYGYTF
many	TRBV12-3/TRBV12-4	TRBJ1-1	NA	TGTGCCAGCAGCCAAGTGGGCACTGAAGCTTTCTTT	CASSQVGTEAFF
NA	TRBV7-2	TRBJ1-4	TRBD1	TGTGCCAGCAGCCCACGACAGGGGGAAAAACTGTTTTTT	CASSPRQGEKLFF
NA	TRBV10-1	TRBJ2-7	NA	TGCGCCAGCAGTGAGTCCGGGGTCTCCTACGAGCAGTACTTC	CASSESGVSYEQYF
NA	TRBV10-3	TRBJ1-5	TRBD1	TGTGCCATCAGTGACGGACAGGGGGCTGTTCAGCCCCAGCATTTT	CAISDGQGAVQPQHF
NA	TRBV28	TRBJ1-5	NA	TGTGCCAGCAGTTTCCGAATAGGGGAGAGACAGCCCCAGCATTTT	CASSFRIGERQPQHF
NA	TRBV6-5	TRBJ2-7	TRBD2	TGTGCCAGCAGGAATAGCGGGAGGTGGTCCTACGAGCAGTACTTC	CASRNSGRWSYEQYF
NA	TRBV5-5	TRBJ1-5	NA	TGTGCCAGCAGCTTAATGGAGGCAGCCCTTAATCAGCCCCAGCATTTT	CASSLMEAALNQPQHF
NA	TRBV28	TRBJ2-5	NA	TGTGCCAGCAGTCCCTTTGGTGGGAAGGAAGAGACCCAGTACTTC	CASSPFGGKEETQYF
once	TRBV6-1	TRBJ1-6	NA	TGTGCCAGCAGTGAAGTTACAGGGAGTAATTCACCCCTCCACTTT	CASSEVTGSNSPLHF
NA	TRBV14	TRBJ2-3	NA	TGTGCCAGCAGTCCTATCACCGGACGGAGAATCACCACAGATACGCAGTATTTT	CASSPITGRRITTDTQYF
NA	TRBV4-3	TRBJ2-3	NA	TGCGCCAGCAGCCAAGCTTTCGCCTCTAGCGCCACAGATACGCAGTATTTT	CASSQAFASSATDTQYF
NA	TRBV3-1/TRBV3-2	TRBJ2-7	NA	TGTGCCAGCAGCCAAGTCGCAGGGCCCTACGAGCAGTACTTC	CASSQVAGPYEQYF
NA	TRBV27	TRBJ2-3	TRBD2	TGTGCCAGCGGCCCGGGGGGGGTTGGGGATACGCAGTATTTT	CASGPGGVGDTQYF